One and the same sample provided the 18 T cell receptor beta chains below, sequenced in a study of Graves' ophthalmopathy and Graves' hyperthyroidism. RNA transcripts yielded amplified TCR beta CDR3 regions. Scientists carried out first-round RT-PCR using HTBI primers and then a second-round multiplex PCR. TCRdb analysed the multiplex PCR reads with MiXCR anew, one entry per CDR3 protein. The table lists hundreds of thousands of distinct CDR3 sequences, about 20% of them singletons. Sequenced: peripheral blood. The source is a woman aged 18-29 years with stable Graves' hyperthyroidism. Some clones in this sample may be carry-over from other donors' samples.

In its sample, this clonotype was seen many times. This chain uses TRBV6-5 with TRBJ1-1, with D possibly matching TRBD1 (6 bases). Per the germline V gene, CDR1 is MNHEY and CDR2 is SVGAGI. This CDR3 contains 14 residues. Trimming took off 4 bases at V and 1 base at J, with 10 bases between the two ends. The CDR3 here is CASSFRGRNTEAFF. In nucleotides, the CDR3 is TGTGCCAGCAGTTTCAGGGGAAGGAACACTGAAGCTTTCTTT.

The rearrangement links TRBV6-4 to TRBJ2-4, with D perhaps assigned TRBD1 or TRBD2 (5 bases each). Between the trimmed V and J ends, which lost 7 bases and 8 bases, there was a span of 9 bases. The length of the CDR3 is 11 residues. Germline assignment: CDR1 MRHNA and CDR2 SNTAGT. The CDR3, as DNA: TGTGCCAGCACCATGGGGGACATTCAGTACTTC. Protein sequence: CASTMGDIQYF.

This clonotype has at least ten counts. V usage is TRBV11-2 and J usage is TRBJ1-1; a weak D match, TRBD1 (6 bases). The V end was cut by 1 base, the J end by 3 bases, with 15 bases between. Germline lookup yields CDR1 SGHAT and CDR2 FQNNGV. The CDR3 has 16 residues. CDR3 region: CASSLGLGGGYTEAFF. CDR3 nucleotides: TGTGCCAGCAGCTTAGGGTTAGGGGGAGGGTACACTGAAGCTTTCTTT. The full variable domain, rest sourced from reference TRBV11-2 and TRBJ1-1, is EAGVAQSPRYKIIEKRQSVAFWCNPISGHATLYWYQQILGQGPKLLIQFQNNGVVDDSQLPKDRFSAERLKGVDSTLKIQPAKLEDSAVYLCASSLGLGGGYTEAFFGQGTRLTVV.

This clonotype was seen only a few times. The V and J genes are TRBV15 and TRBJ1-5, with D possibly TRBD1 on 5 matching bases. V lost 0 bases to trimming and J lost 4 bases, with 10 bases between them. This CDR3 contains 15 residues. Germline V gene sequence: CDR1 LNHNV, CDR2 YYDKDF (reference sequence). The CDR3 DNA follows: TGTGCCACCAGCAGAGATCGACAGCCTAATCAGCCCCAGCATTTT. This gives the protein CATSRDRQPNQPQHF.

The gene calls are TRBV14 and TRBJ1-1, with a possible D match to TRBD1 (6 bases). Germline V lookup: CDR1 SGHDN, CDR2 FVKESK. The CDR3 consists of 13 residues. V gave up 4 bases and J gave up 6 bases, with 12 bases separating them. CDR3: CASSLRTVSEAFF. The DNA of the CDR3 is TGTGCCAGCAGCCTAAGGACAGTCTCTGAAGCTTTCTTT.

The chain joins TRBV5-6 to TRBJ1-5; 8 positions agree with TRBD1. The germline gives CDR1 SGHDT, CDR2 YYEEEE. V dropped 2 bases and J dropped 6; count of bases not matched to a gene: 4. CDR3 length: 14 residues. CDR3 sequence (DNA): TGTGCCAGCAGCTTCGCAGGGGGCACTCAGCCCCAGCATTTT. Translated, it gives CASSFAGGTQPQHF.

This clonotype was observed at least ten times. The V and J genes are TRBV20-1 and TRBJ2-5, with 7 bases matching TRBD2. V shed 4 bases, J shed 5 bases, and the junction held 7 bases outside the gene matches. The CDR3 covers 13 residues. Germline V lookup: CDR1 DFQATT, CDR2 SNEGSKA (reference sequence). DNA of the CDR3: TGCAGTGCTACGGGGGGAACGTTCGAGACCCAGTACTTC. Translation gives CSATGGTFETQYF.

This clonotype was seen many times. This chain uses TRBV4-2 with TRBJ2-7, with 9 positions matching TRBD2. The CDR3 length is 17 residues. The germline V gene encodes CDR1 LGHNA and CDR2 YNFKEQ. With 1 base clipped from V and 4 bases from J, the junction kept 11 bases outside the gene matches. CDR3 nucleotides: TGTGCCAGCAGCCAAGGGTTGGCTAGCGGGATGGAATACGAGCAGTACTTC. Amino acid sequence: CASSQGLASGMEYEQYF.

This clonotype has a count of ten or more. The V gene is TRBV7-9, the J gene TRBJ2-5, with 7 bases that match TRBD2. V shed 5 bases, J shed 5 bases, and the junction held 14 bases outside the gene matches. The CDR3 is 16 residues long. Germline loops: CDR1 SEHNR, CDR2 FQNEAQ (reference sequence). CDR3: CASSHDWALRGETQYF. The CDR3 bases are TGTGCCAGCAGCCACGACTGGGCCTTGCGGGGGGAGACCCAGTACTTC.

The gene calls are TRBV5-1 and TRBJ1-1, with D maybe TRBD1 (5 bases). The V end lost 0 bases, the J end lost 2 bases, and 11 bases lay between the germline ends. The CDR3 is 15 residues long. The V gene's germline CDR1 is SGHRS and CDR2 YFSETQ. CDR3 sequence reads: CASSLAGGINTEAFF. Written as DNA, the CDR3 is TGCGCCAGCAGCTTGGCCGGGGGTATAAACACTGAAGCTTTCTTT.

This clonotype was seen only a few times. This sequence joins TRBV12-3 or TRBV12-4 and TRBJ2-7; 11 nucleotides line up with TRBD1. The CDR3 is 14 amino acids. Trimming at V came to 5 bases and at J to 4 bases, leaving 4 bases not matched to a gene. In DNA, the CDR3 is TGTGCCAGCAGTAGACGGGACAGGGGGTACGAGCAGTACTTC. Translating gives CASSRRDRGYEQYF.

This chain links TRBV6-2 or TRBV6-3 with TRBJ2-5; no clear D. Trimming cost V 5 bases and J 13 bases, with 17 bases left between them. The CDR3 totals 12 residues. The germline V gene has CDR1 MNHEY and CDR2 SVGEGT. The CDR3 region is CASSPPRASRYF. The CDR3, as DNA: TGTGCCAGCAGTCCACCTCGGGCCTCCCGGTACTTC.

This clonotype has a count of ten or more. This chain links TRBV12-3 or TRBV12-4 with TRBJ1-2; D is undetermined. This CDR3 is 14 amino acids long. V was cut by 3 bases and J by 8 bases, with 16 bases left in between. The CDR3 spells CASSFRAYESGYTF. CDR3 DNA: TGTGCCAGCAGTTTTAGAGCCTATGAGAGCGGCTACACCTTC.

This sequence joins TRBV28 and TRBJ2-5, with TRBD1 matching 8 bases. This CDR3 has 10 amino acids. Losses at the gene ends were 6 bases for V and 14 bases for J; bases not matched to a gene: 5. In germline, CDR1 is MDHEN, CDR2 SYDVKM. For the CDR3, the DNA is TGTGCCAGCAGGTCAGGGGGCGTTTACTTC. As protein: CASRSGGVYF.

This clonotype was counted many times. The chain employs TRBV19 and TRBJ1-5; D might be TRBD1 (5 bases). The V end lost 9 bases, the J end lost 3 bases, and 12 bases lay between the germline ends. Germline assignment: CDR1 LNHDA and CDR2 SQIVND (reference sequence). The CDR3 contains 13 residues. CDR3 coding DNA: TGTGCCAGCAACACAGGATACAATCAGCCCCAGCATTTT. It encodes CASNTGYNQPQHF.

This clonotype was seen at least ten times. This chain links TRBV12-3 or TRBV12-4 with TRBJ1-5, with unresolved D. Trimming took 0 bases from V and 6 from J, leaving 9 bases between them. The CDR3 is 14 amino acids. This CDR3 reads CASSLAWSGQPQHF. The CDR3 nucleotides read TGTGCCAGCAGTTTAGCATGGTCGGGTCAGCCCCAGCATTTT.

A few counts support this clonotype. The CDR3 sequence is CSAKGGAGTGELFF. The CDR3, as DNA: TGCAGTGCTAAAGGGGGGGCTGGCACCGGGGAGCTGTTTTTT. V is TRBV20-1 and J is TRBJ2-2; tentative D call: TRBD2 (7 bases). Germline CDR1 reads DFQATT; CDR2 reads SNEGSKA (reference sequence). This CDR3 spans 14 amino acids. Trimming removed 4 bases at V and 4 bases at J, with 13 bases between.

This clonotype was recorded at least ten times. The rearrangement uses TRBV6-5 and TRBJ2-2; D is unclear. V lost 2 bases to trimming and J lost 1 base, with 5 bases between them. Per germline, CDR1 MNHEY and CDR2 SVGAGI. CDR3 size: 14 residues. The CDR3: CASSYGVNTGELFF. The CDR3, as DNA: TGTGCCAGCAGTTACGGGGTGAACACCGGGGAGCTGTTTTTT.